What follows are 2 T cell receptor beta chains derived from one specimen sequenced in a study of blood T cell repertoires in COVID-19. Only in-frame clones appear in the TCRdb table, and some are missing; sequencing was by immunoSEQ multiplex PCR. Among 20,000 to 25,000 clones listed, around 86% were seen once. Input material: peripheral blood. The receptor source for this set is a human donor with active COVID-19. The donor label of this sample is uncertain.

Written as DNA, the CDR3 is TGCGCCAGCAGAGGGGGACAGGGTGGCTCCTATAATTCACCCCTCCACTTT. This encodes CASRGGQGGSYNSPLHF. The chain combines TRBV5-1 with TRBJ1-6; 9 bases are shared with TRBD1. Germline V gives CDR1 SGHRS, CDR2 YFSETQ. V was clipped by 5 bases and J by 0 bases; unmatched bases: 6. The CDR3 loop spans 17 amino acids.

This clone appeared once. J is TRBJ2-7 and V is TRBV4-1; 14 bases match TRBD2. V was clipped by 2 bases and J by 6 bases; unmatched bases: 9. From germline, CDR1 is MGHRA and CDR2 YSYEKL. This CDR3 is 17 amino acids long. The CDR3 spells CASSQYSTSGRAGEQYF. The CDR3 bases are TGCGCCAGCAGCCAATATTCGACTAGCGGGAGGGCCGGCGAGCAGTACTTC.